Each of the 28 T cell receptor beta chains below was sequenced from the same sample in a study of graft-versus-host responses after intestinal transplantation. Their target antigens are unknown. The table came from immunoSEQ multiplex PCR; TCRdb's copy has only in-frame clones and leaves some out. The data contain about 120,000 clones, 85% to 95% of them singletons. The input for sequencing was unstimulated CD8+ T cells sorted from spleen or lymph node cells, taken before intestinal transplant. The receptor set was obtained from a human donor who received an intestinal transplant.

The gene calls are TRBV28 and TRBJ1-3; 11 bases line up with TRBD1. The germline V gene encodes CDR1 MDHEN and CDR2 SYDVKM. The CDR3 length is 15 residues. V lost 4 bases and J lost 3; bases outside the gene matches: 2. CDR3 region: CASSWGQGGGNTIYF. The DNA for the CDR3 is TGTGCCAGCAGTTGGGGACAGGGGGGTGGAAACACCATATATTTT.

The rearrangement links TRBV30 to TRBJ1-5, with no clear D. V lost 3 bases and J lost 9, with 18 bases in between. CDR3 size: 14 residues. Germline V CDR1 and CDR2: GTSNPN, SVGIG (reference sequence). The CDR3 protein is CAWSRGGSPGPQHF. The CDR3 DNA reads TGTGCCTGGAGCAGAGGAGGGTCTCCGGGGCCCCAGCATTTT.

The J gene is TRBJ2-3, the V gene TRBV7-9, with a possible D match to TRBD2 (5 bases). The V end was cut by 4 bases, the J end by 1 base, with 18 bases between. This CDR3 region has 17 residues. Germline V lookup: CDR1 SEHNR, CDR2 FQNEAQ (reference sequence). The CDR3 DNA reads TGTGCCAGCAGCTCACCCCTTCGGGGTCTTGGCACAGATACGCAGTATTTT. This gives the protein CASSSPLRGLGTDTQYF.

The chain has TRBV4-3 and TRBJ2-7; unclear D gene. Between the trimmed V and J ends, which lost 0 bases and 6 bases, there was a span of 9 bases. Germline V gene lookup returns CDR1 LGHNA and CDR2 YSLEER. The length of the CDR3 is 13 residues. CDR3 DNA sequence: TGCGCCAGCAGCCAAGATAGAGGCCGCGAGCAGTACTTC. Translation gives CASSQDRGREQYF.

This sequence joins TRBV11-1 and TRBJ2-5; TRBD1 or TRBD2 may be the D gene (5 bases each). V lost 5 bases, J lost 5 bases, and 18 bases lay in between. Germline loops: CDR1 SGHAT, CDR2 FQDESV (reference sequence). This CDR3 spans 15 amino acids. The CDR3 DNA is TGTGCCAGCAGCCGGGTCCTAGCAGGGTTGGAGACCCAGTACTTC. This encodes CASSRVLAGLETQYF.

This chain uses TRBV11-2 with TRBJ2-7; possible D gene TRBD2, 6 bases. CDR3 length equals 14 residues. Per the germline V gene, CDR1 is SGHAT and CDR2 is FQNNGV. V lost 1 base, J lost 2 bases, and 9 bases lay in between. In DNA, the CDR3 is TGTGCCAGCAGCTTAGGACTAGGCACCTACGAGCAGTACTTC. Translation gives CASSLGLGTYEQYF.

About this clone: The sample carries other DNA sequences with the same CDR3. The chain recombines TRBV9 with TRBJ2-3; D gene unclear. The CDR3 spans 13 residues. V gave up 7 bases and J gave up 3 bases, with 12 bases separating them. Germline CDR1 SGDLS, CDR2 YYNGEE. The CDR3 region is CASSALTTDTQYF. CDR3 bases: TGTGCCAGCTCAGCCTTAACGACAGATACGCAGTATTTT.

This clone was detected only a few times. The chain is built from TRBV7-8 and TRBJ2-5; 7 nucleotides agree with TRBD2. The J call is in doubt because the DNA end fits TRBJ2-7 better. This CDR3 contains 14 residues. CDR1 and CDR2 (germline): SGHVS, FQNEAQ. CDR3 sequence (DNA): TGTGCCAGCAGCTTAGACGGGAGGCTCTACGAGCAGTACTTC. It codes for CASSLDGRLYEQYF.

The V gene is TRBV7-3, the J gene TRBJ2-3; 7 bases line up with TRBD1. Germline CDR1 and CDR2: SGHTA and FQGTGA. J was trimmed by 3 bases and V by 5 bases; bases with no gene match: 11. This CDR3 region has 16 residues. The CDR3 DNA reads as TGTGCCAGCAGCCAGACAGGGTACGGGGAAACAGATACGCAGTATTTT. Translated: CASSQTGYGETDTQYF.

CDR3 DNA sequence: TGTGCCAGCCACGCAAACAGGGGAGACGGCAATCAGCCCCAGCATTTT. Amino acid sequence: CASHANRGDGNQPQHF. This chain connects TRBV28 to TRBJ1-5, with 7 positions matching TRBD1. CDR1 MDHEN and CDR2 SYDVKM come from the germline V gene. This CDR3 has 16 residues. The V segment lost 8 bases and the J segment 2 bases; nucleotides outside the gene matches: 12.

This rearrangement joins TRBV11-3 to TRBJ2-2; 8 nucleotides line up with TRBD1. The ends lost 5 bases at V and 4 bases at J; junction bases unmatched: 3. The CDR3 spans 14 residues. From germline, CDR1 is SGHNT and CDR2 YENEEA. CDR3 sequence: CASSRDRGTGELFF. In DNA, the CDR3 is TGTGCCAGCAGCCGTGACAGGGGCACCGGGGAGCTGTTTTTT.

The chain recombines TRBV11-2 with TRBJ1-2, with D perhaps TRBD1 (6 bases). V was cut by 4 bases and J by 4 bases, with 10 bases left in between. Germline values: CDR1 SGHAT, CDR2 FQNNGV. This CDR3 comprises 13 residues. CDR3 nucleotide sequence: TGTGCCAGCAGCTCCCGGGACACCTATGGCTACACCTTC. Protein sequence: CASSSRDTYGYTF.

This chain connects TRBV9 to TRBJ2-3, with 10 bases matching TRBD1. The CDR3 runs 15 residues. Germline CDR1 is SGDLS and CDR2 is YYNGEE. V was clipped by 3 bases and J by 2 bases; unmatched bases: 3. The CDR3 sequence is CASSGGTGATDTQYF. The CDR3 nucleotides are TGTGCCAGCAGCGGGGGGACAGGGGCCACAGATACGCAGTATTTT.

V is TRBV27 and J is TRBJ2-1; perhaps D is TRBD1 or TRBD2 (6 bases each). The CDR3 is 13 residues long. The ends were cut back, 4 bases at V and 8 bases at J, with 12 bases in the middle. Germline CDR1 MNHEY, CDR2 SMNVEV (reference sequence). CDR3 bases: TGTGCCAGCAGTTGGACGGGGGCGCATGAGCAGTTCTTC. Amino acids: CASSWTGAHEQFF.

The chain has TRBV15 and TRBJ2-7, with D unclear. The CDR3 covers 16 residues. Germline V gene data show CDR1 as LNHNV and CDR2 as YYDKDF (reference sequence). The V and J ends lost 0 bases and 3 bases respectively, with 15 bases between them. DNA of the CDR3: TGTGCCACCAGCAGAGAGCTCACTACGAGTTACTACGAGCAGTACTTC. This sequence encodes CATSRELTTSYYEQYF.

The rearrangement joins TRBV28 to TRBJ2-3; D is undetermined. The CDR3 is 12 residues long. Looked up from germline, CDR1 is MDHEN and CDR2 is SYDVKM. V was pared by 0 bases and J by 13 bases, with 11 bases between. CDR3 coding DNA: TGTGCCAGCAGTTTATGCGTCGGGTCGAAGTATTTT. Amino acids: CASSLCVGSKYF.

The chain couples TRBV5-1 to TRBJ2-7; the match to TRBD1 covers 9 bases. Germline V CDR1 and CDR2: SGHRS, YFSETQ. This CDR3 is 13 amino acids long. Trimming took 4 bases from V and 7 from J; bases not matched to a gene: 6. The CDR3 here is CASSADRGGEQYF. The DNA of the CDR3 is TGCGCCAGCAGCGCCGACAGGGGGGGAGAGCAGTACTTC.

In regard to this clone: It is unclear where the CDR3 begins or ends on the DNA, so no DNA is shown, and the CDR3 is as TCRdb lists it. This CDR3 is also generated by other DNA sequences in the sample. This sequence joins TRBV9 and TRBJ1-3. The CDR3 comprises 15 residues, both ends counted. Germline CDR1 SGDLS, CDR2 YYNGEE. The CDR3 loop is CASSVEFGSGNTIYF.

The chain links TRBV28 to TRBJ2-7; D is undetermined. The CDR3 spans 12 residues. Germline assignment: CDR1 MDHEN and CDR2 SYDVKM. V lost 2 bases and J lost 4, with 6 bases in between. CDR3 loop: CASSLMGYEQYF. The CDR3 DNA reads as TGTGCCAGCAGTTTAATGGGGTACGAGCAGTACTTC.

This clone was seen just once. V usage is TRBV28 and J usage is TRBJ2-5, with 9 bases matching TRBD2. This CDR3 region has 16 residues. Germline V CDR1 and CDR2: MDHEN, SYDVKM. V lost 2 bases and J lost 1; bases outside the gene matches: 5. CDR3 in amino acids: CASSLLAGGPQETQYF. The CDR3 coding sequence is TGTGCCAGCAGTTTACTGGCGGGAGGGCCCCAAGAGACCCAGTACTTC.

This chain links TRBV2 with TRBJ1-5, with D hard to call. Germline V CDR1 and CDR2: SNHLY, FYNNEI. V lost 2 bases, J lost 4 bases, and 9 bases lay in between. CDR3 length: 14 residues. CDR3 region: CASSESQHNQPQHF. The CDR3 region has the DNA TGTGCCAGCAGTGAAAGTCAGCATAATCAGCCCCAGCATTTT.

The chain combines TRBV5-8 with TRBJ1-3; the D gene is possibly TRBD1 (6 bases). CDR3 length: 16 amino acids. The V gene's germline CDR1 is SGHTS and CDR2 YDEGEE. Trimming cost V 5 bases and J 1 base, with 16 bases left between them. This CDR3 is CASSLPGQTSGNTIYF. The CDR3 nucleotides are TGTGCCAGCAGTTTACCGGGACAAACATCTGGAAACACCATATATTTT.

The chain combines TRBV27 with TRBJ2-7, with TRBD2 matching over 9 bases. This CDR3 contains 17 residues. The V gene end was trimmed by 3 bases and the J gene end by 1 base; junction bases not matched to a gene: 10. Germline CDR1 MNHEY, CDR2 SMNVEV (reference sequence). For the CDR3, the DNA is TGTGCCAGCAGTTTTAGACTGCGGCGGGAGGGTTCCTACGAGCAGTACTTC. Translated, it gives CASSFRLRREGSYEQYF.

The CDR3 protein is CAGTELAGGETQYF. DNA for the CDR3: TGTGCCGGGACCGAACTAGCGGGAGGGGAGACCCAGTACTTC. The V and J genes are TRBV7-9 and TRBJ2-5, with 13 positions matching TRBD2. CDR3 length equals 14 residues. With V trimmed by 11 bases and J by 5 bases, 8 bases remained unmatched. Germline V CDR1 and CDR2: SEHNR, FQNEAQ (reference sequence).

The gene calls are TRBV27 and TRBJ2-7; D is ambiguous. The germline CDR1 and CDR2 sequences are MNHEY and SMNVEV (reference sequence). The CDR3 extends over 14 amino acids. V shed 2 bases and J shed 4 bases, with 12 bases lying between them. The CDR3 is CASSLRGETYEQYF. The CDR3 nucleotides are TGTGCCAGCAGTTTAAGAGGAGAGACTTACGAGCAGTACTTC.

The chain joins TRBV4-3 to TRBJ2-7; D is unresolved. V was shortened by 0 bases and J by 3 bases, with 12 bases between the two germline ends. Germline assignment: CDR1 LGHNA and CDR2 YSLEER. This CDR3 comprises 15 residues. The CDR3 DNA follows: TGCGCCAGCAGCCAAGACCCCGCTGGGAACTACGAGCAGTACTTC. Its protein is CASSQDPAGNYEQYF.

The chain joins TRBV15 to TRBJ2-1; 8 bases are shared with TRBD2. The CDR3 sequence is 15 residues long. Germline values: CDR1 LNHNV, CDR2 YYDKDF (reference sequence). The J segment lost 2 bases and the V segment lost 4 bases, leaving 4 bases of the junction unmatched. The CDR3 DNA reads as TGTGCCACCAGCATTTCGGGAGGGACCTACAATGAGCAGTTCTTC. It yields the protein CATSISGGTYNEQFF.

The chain links TRBV5-4 to TRBJ1-5; tentative D call: TRBD1 (5 bases). The CDR3 totals 14 residues. Per the germline V gene, CDR1 is SGHNT and CDR2 is YYREEE (reference sequence). V lost 2 bases and J lost 2, with 8 bases in between. For the CDR3, the DNA is TGTGCCAGCAGCTTTGGGACGGGCAATCAGCCCCAGCATTTT. Amino acids: CASSFGTGNQPQHF.